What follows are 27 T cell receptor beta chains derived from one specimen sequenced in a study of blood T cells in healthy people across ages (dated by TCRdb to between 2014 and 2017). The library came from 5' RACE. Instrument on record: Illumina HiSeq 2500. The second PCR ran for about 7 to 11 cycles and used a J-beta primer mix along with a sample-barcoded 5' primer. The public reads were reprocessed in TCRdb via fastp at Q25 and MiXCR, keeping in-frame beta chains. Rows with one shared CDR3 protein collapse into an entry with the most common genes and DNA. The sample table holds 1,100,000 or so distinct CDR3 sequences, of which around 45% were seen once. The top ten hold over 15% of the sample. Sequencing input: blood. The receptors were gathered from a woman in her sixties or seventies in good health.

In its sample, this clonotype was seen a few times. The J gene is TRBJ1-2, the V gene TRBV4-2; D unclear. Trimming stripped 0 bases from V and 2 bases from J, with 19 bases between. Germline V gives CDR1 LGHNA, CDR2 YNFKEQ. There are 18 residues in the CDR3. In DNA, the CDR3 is TGTGCCAGCAGCCAAGAGGGAGCAGGACGGGCCTCCAACTATGGCTACACCTTC. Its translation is CASSQEGAGRASNYGYTF.

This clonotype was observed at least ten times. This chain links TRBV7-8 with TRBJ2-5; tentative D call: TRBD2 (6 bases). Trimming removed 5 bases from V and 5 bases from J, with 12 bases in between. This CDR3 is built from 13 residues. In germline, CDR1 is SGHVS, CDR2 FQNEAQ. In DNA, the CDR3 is TGTGCCAGCAGCCCAGCGGGTGGCGAGACCCAGTACTTC. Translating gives CASSPAGGETQYF.

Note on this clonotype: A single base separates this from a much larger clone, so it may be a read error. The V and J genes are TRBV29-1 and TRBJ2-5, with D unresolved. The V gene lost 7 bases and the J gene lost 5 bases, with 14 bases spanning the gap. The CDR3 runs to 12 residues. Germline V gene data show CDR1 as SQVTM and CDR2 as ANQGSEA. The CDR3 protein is CSANQVWETQYF. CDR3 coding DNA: TGCAGCGCAAACCAGGTGTGGGAGACCCAGTACTTC.

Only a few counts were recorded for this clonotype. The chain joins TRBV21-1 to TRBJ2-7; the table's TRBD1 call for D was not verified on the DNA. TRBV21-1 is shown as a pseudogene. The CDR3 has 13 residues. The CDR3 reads CASSKAGGYEQYF. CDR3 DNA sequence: TGTGCCAGCAGCAAAGCGGGGGGCTACGAGCAGTACTTC.

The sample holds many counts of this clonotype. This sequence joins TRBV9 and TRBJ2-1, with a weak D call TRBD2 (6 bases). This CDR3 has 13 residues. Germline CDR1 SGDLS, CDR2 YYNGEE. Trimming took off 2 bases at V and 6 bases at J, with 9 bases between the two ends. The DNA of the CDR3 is TGTGCCAGCAGCGTCGGGAGTAGCAATGAGCAGTTCTTC. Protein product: CASSVGSSNEQFF. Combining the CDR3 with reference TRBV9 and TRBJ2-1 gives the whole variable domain DSGVTQTPKHLITATGQRVTLRCSPRSGDLSVYWYQQSLDQGLQFLIQYYNGEERAKGNILERFSAQQFPDLHSELNLSSLELGDSALYFCASSVGSSNEQFFGPGTRLTVL.

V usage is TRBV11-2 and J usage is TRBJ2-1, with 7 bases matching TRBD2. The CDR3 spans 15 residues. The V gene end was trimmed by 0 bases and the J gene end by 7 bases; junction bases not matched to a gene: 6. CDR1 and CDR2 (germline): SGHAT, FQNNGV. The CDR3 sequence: CASSLEGGGWNEQFF. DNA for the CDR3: TGTGCCAGCAGCTTAGAGGGCGGGGGTTGGAATGAGCAGTTCTTC.

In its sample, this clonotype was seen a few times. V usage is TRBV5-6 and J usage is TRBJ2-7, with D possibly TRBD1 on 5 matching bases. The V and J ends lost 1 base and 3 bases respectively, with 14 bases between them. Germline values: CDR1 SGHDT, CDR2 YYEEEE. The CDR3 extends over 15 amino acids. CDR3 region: CASSLSGQNYYEQYF. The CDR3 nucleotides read TGTGCCAGCAGCTTGTCAGGGCAGAACTACTACGAGCAGTACTTC.

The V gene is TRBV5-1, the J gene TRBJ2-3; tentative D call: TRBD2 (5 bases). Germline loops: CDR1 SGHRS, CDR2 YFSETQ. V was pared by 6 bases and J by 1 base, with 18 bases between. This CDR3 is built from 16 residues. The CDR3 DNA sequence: TGCGCCAGCAACCCATTGGCCGGGATTGGCACAGATACGCAGTATTTT. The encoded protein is CASNPLAGIGTDTQYF.

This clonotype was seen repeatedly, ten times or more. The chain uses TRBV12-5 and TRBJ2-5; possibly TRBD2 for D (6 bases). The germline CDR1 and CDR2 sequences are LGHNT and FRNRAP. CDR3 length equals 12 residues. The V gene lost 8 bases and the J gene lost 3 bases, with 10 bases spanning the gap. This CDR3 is CASSGVEETQYF. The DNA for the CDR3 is TGTGCTAGTTCGGGAGTGGAAGAGACCCAGTACTTC.

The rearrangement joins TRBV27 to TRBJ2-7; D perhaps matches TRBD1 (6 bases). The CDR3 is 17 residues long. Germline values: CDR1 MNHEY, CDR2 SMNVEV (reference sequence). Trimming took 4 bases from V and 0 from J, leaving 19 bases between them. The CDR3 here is CASSYRVGGRYSYEQYF. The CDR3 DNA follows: TGTGCCAGCAGTTACCGGGTAGGGGGAAGGTACTCCTACGAGCAGTACTTC.

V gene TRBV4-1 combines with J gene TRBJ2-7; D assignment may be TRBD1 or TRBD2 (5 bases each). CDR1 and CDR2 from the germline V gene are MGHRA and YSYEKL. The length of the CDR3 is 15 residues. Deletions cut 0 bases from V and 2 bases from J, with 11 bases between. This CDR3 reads CASSQDPGLTYEQYF. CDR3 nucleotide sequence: TGCGCCAGCAGCCAAGATCCGGGGCTCACCTACGAGCAGTACTTC.

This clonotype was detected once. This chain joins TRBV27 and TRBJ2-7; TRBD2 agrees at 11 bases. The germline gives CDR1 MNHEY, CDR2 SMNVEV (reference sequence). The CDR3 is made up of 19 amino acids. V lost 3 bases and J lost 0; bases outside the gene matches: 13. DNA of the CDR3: TGTGCCAGCAGTTTGTATTACTCCGGGACTAGCGGACTCTCCTACGAGCAGTACTTC. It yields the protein CASSLYYSGTSGLSYEQYF.

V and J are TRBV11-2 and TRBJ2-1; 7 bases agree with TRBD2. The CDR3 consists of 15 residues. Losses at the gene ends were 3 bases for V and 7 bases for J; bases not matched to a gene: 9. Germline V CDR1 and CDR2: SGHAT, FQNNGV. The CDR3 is CASSFILAELNEQFF. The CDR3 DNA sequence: TGTGCCAGCAGCTTTATCCTAGCGGAGCTGAATGAGCAGTTCTTC.

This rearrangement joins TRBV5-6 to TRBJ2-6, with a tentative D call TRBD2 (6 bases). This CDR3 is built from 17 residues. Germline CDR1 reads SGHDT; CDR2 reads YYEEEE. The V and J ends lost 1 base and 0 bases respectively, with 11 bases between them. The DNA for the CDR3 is TGTGCCAGCAGCTTGCGGGGGTTGAGCTCTGGGGCCAACGTCCTGACTTTC. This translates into CASSLRGLSSGANVLTF.

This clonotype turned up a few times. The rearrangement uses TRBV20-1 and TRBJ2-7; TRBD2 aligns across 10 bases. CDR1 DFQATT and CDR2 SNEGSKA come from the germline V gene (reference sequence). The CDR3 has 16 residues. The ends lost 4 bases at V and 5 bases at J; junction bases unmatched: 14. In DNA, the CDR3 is TGCAGTGCTACCAAAAGGAACCCTAGCGGGAGTCACGAGCAGTACTTC. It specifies CSATKRNPSGSHEQYF.

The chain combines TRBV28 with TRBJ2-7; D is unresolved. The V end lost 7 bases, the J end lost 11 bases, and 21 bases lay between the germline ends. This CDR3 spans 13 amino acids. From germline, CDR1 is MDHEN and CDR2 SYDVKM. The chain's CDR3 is CASTLGIPQVKYF. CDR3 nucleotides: TGTGCCAGCACCCTTGGGATCCCCCAAGTTAAGTACTTC.

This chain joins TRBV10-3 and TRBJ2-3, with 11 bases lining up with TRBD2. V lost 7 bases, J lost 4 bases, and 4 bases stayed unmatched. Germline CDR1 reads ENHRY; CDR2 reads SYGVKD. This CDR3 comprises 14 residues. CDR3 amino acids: CAITNSGRADTQYF. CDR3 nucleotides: TGTGCCATCACTAATAGCGGGAGGGCAGATACGCAGTATTTT.

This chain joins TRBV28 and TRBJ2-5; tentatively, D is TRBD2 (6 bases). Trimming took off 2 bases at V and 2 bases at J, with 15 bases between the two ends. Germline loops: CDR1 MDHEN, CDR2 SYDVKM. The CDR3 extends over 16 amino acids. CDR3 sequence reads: CASSLTGRGEQETQYF. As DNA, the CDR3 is TGTGCCAGCAGTTTAACGGGGCGGGGAGAGCAAGAGACCCAGTACTTC.

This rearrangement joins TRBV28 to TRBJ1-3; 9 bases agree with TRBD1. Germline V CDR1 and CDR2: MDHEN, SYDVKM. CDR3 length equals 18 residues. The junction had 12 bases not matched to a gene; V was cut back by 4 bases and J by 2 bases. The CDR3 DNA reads TGTGCCAGCAGTTCCGGGACAGGGCTTTTTTTGGCTGGAAACACCATATATTTT. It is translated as CASSSGTGLFLAGNTIYF. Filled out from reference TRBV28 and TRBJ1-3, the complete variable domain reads DVKVTQSSRYLVKRTGEKVFLECVQDMDHENMFWYRQDPGLGLRLIYFSYDVKMKEKGDIPEGYSVSREKKERFSLILESASTNQTSMYLCASSSGTGLFLAGNTIYFGEGSWLTVV.

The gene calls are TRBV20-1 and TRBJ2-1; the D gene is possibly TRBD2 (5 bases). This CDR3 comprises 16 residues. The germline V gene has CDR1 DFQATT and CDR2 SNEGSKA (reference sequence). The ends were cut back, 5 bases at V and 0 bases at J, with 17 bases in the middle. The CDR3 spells CSAWSLSEGSYNEQFF. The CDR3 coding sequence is TGCAGTGCTTGGAGCCTTAGCGAAGGCTCCTACAATGAGCAGTTCTTC.

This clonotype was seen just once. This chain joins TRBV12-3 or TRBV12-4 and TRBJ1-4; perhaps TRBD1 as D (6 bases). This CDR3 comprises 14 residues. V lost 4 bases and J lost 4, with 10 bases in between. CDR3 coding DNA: TGTGCCAGCAGTTGGGGGGCAGATAATGAAAAACTGTTTTTT. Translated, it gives CASSWGADNEKLFF.

Here the CDR3 reads CASFTGGRAIDTQYF. The DNA for the CDR3 is TGTGCCAGTTTTACCGGCGGGAGGGCCATAGATACGCAGTATTTT. The chain combines TRBV18 with TRBJ2-3; TRBD2 agrees at 9 bases. V was clipped by 9 bases and J by 5 bases; unmatched bases: 12. The CDR3 is 15 residues long. Germline values: CDR1 KGHSH, CDR2 LQKENI.

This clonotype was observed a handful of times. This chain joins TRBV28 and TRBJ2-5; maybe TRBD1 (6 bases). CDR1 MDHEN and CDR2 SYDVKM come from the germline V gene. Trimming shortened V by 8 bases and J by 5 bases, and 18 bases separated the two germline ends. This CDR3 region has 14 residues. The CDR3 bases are TGTGCCAGCGGCCCGTCAGGGGAGCGGGAGACCCAGTACTTC. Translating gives CASGPSGERETQYF.

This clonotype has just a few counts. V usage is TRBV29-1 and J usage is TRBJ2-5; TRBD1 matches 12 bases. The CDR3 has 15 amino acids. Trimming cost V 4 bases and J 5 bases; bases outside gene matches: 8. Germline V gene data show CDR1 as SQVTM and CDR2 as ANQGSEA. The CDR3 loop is CSVVGTGGLRETQYF. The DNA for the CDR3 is TGCAGCGTTGTTGGGACAGGGGGCTTGCGGGAGACCCAGTACTTC.

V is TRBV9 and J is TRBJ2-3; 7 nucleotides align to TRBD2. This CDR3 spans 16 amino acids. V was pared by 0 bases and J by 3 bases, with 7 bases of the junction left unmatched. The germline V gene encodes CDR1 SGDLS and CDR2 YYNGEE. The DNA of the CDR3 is TGTGCCAGCAGCGTAGAGGCGGGAGTTATGACAGATACGCAGTATTTT. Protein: CASSVEAGVMTDTQYF. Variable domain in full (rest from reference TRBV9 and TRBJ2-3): DSGVTQTPKHLITATGQRVTLRCSPRSGDLSVYWYQQSLDQGLQFLIQYYNGEERAKGNILERFSAQQFPDLHSELNLSSLELGDSALYFCASSVEAGVMTDTQYFGPGTRLTVL.

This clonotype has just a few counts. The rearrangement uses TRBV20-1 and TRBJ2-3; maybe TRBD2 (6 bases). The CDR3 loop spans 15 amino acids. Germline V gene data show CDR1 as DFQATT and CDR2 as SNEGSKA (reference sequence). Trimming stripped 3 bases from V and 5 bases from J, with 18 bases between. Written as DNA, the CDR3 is TGCAGTGCTAGTCGATCAGCGGGCCGGGGAGATACGCAGTATTTT. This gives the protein CSASRSAGRGDTQYF.

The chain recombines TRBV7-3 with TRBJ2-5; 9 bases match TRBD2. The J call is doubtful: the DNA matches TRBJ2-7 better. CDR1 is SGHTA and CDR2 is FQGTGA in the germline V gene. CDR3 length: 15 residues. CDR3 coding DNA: TGTGCCAGCAGCTTGGCGGGAGGGCCGTTGGACGAGCAGTACTTC. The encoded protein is CASSLAGGPLDEQYF.